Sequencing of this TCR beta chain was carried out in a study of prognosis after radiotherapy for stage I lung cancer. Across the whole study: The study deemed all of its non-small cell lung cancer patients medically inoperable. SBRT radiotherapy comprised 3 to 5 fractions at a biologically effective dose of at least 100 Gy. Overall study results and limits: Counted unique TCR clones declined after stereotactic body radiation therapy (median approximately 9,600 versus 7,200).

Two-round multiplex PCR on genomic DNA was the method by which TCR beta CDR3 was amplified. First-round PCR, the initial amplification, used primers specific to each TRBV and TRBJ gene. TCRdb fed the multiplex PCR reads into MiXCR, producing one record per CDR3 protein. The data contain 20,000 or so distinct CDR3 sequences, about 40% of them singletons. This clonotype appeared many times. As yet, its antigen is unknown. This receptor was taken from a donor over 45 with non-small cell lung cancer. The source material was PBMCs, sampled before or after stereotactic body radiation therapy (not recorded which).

DNA of the CDR3: TGTGCCAGCAGTTTTCCCGGAAAGACAGGGGGGGGCTCCTACGAGCAGTACTTC. This translates into CASSFPGKTGGGSYEQYF. V is TRBV12-3 or TRBV12-4 and J is TRBJ2-7; 9 nucleotides match TRBD1. CDR3 size: 18 residues. The V and J ends lost 3 bases and 0 bases, in that order; junction bases with no gene match: 12.